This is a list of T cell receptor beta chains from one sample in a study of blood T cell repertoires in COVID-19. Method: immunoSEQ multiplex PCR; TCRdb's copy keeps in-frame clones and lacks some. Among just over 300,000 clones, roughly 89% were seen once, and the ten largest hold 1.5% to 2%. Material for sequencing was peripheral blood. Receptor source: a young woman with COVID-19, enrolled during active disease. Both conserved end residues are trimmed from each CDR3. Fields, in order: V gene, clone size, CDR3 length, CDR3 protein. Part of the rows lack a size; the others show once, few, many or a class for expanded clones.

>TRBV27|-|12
ASSSLDGYYGYT
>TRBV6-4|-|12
ASSVNPENTEAF
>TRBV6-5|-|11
ASRQGMNTEAF
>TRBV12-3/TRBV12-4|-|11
ASSSGRNYGYT
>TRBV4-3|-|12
ASSQTGGRAEAF
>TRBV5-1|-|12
ASSLAQTGNEQF
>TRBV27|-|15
ASSLSTGSALGTEAF
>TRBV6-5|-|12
ASSYSLGANGYT
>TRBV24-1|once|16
ATSDIPTSGGKTDTQY
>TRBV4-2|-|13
ASSQVWTYTGELF
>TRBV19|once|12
ASSGTGFNYGYT
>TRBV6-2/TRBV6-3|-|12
ASSKGQYNQPQH
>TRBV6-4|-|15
ASLVTWDRAIDTEAF
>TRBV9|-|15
ASSLAGSGGSADTQY
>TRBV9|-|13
ASSPPGHPNSPLH
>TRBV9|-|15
ASSVSPGKANTGELF
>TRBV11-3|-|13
ASSLDGRANQPQH
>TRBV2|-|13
ASSEWSSSNTEAF
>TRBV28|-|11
ASSSGAPDTQY
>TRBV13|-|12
ASSRLGGAETQY
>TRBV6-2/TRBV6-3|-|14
ASSRALQGGRSPLH
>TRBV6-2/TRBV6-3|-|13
ASSYGLRRGDTQY
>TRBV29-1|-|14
SVEDPSPLSTDTQY
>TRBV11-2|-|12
ASSLNMVNQPQH
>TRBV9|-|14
ASSVGAAPPNYGYT
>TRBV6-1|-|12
ASSDLRSNQPQH
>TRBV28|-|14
ASSLYPDTKNTEAF
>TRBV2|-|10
ASSEDSHGYT
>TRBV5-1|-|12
ASSSRGQAGGYT
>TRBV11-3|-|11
ASSLGGRTEAF
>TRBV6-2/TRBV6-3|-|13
ASSPEEAGGHGYT
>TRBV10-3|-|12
AISDAVRGYGYT
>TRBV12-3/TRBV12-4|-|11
ASTRTEVGEQF
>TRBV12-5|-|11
ASGIQGQLTIY
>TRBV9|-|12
ASSARGAQETQY